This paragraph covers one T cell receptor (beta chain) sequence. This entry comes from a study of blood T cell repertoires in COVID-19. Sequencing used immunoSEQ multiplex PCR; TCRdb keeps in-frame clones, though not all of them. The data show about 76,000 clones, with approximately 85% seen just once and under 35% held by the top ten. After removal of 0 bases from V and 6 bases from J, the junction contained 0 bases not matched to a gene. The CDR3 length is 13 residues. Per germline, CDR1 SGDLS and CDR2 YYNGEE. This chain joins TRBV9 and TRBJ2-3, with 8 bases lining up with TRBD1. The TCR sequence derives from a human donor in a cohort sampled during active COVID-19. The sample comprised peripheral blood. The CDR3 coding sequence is TGTGCCAGCAGCGTAGGACAGGGGGATACGCAGTATTTT. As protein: CASSVGQGDTQYF.